The present entry profiles one T cell receptor (beta chain) with its context. The source of the sample is a study of blood T cell repertoires in COVID-19. In the study overall: From the United States, Italy and Spain came samples of acute and convalescent COVID-19. PBMCs, B-cell-depleted T cells, or T cells provided the cDNA or gDNA that made up the material.

Trimming at V came to 0 bases and at J to 5 bases, leaving 4 bases not matched to a gene. CDR1 and CDR2 from the germline V gene are LGHNA and YNFKEQ. This CDR3 has 16 residues. Under the authors' procedure: Amplification of reference gene primers was used by the study to estimate nucleated cell counts. The assay was immunoSEQ multiplex PCR, and TCRdb's table has in-frame clones only and misses some. V, J and clone size are those of that table, while D and trimming were read from the DNA. The table shows roughly 140,000 clones, with 88% occurring only once. Sequenced input: peripheral blood. The genes are TRBV4-2 and TRBJ1-6; 7 bases fit TRBD1. This receptor was taken from a woman between 50 and 59 years old with acute or convalescent COVID-19. CDR3 in amino acids: CASSQESTGHNSPLHF. CDR3 in DNA: TGTGCCAGCAGCCAAGAGTCGACAGGGCATAATTCACCCCTCCACTTT.